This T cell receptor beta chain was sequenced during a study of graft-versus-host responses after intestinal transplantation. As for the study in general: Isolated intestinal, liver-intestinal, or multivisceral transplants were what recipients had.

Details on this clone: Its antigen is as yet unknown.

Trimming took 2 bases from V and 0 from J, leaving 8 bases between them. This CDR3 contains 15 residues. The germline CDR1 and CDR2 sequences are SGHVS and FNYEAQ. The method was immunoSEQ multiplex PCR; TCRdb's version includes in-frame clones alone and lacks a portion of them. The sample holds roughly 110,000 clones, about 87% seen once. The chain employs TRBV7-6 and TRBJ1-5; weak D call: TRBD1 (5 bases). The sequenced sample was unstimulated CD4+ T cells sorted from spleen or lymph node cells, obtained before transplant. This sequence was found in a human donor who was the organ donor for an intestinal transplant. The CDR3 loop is CASSLRQSSNQPQHF. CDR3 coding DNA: TGTGCCAGCAGCTTAAGACAGAGTAGCAATCAGCCCCAGCATTTT.